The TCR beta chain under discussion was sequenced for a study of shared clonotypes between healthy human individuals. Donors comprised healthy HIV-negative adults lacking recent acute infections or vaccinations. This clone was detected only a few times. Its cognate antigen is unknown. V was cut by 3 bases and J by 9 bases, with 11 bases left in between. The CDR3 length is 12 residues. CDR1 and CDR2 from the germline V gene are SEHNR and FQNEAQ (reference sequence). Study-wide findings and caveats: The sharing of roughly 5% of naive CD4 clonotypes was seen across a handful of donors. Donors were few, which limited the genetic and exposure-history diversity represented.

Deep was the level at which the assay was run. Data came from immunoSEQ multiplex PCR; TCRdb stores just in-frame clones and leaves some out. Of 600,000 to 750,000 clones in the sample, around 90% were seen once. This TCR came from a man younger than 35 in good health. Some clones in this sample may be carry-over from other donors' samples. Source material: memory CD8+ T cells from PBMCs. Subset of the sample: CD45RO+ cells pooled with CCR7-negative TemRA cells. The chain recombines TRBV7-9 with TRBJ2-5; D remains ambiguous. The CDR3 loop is CASSFLSGAQYF. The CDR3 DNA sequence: TGTGCCAGCAGCTTCCTGAGTGGGGCCCAGTACTTC. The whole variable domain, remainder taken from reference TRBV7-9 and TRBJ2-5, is DTGVSQNPRHKITKRGQNVTFRCDPISEHNRLYWYRQTLGQGPEFLTYFQNEAQLEKSRLLSDRFSAERPKGSFSTLEIQRTEQGDSAMYLCASSFLSGAQYFGPGTRLLVL.